This T cell receptor beta chain was documented in a study of shared T cell receptors in the human thymus. Assay: immunoSEQ multiplex PCR; the TCRdb copy retains only in-frame clones and omits some. The sample includes hundreds of thousands of clones, roughly 85% of them seen just once. Deletions cut 4 bases from V and 6 bases from J, with 22 bases between. The CDR3 consists of 16 residues. Germline V lookup: CDR1 MNHNS, CDR2 SASEGT. Separately, the same data were catalogued under a study of human thymus T cells.

The genes are TRBV6-1 and TRBJ2-7, with D perhaps TRBD2 (7 bases). The sample comprised thymocytes. The origin of this receptor is a girl under three years old with a congenital heart defect. CDR3 nucleotides: TGTGCCAGCAGTGTATCGGGGGGCGCTTACCGTTCCGAGCAGTACTTC. Amino acids: CASSVSGGAYRSEQYF.